This entry lists 15 T cell receptor beta chains sequenced from one sample in a study of blood T cell repertoires in COVID-19 (dated by TCRdb to about 2020). Library construction relied on the immunoSEQ multiplex PCR assay. Drawn from immuneACCESS, this table holds only the in-frame rearrangements with V and J called that TCRdb kept. Clones are partly lost; checked studies trace under half to an unresolved V gene and leave the rest unexplained. This sample has some 82,000 clones in its table, and 80% to 85% of those were observed once. The ten largest clones take up around 40% of the sample. The sequenced sample consisted of peripheral blood. These receptors were taken from an elderly man with acute or convalescent COVID-19.

V and J are TRBV19 and TRBJ2-3, with unresolved D. V lost 7 bases, J lost 3 bases, and 11 bases lay in between. Germline CDR1 LNHDA, CDR2 SQIVND (reference sequence). CDR3 length: 13 residues. CDR3 in DNA: TGTGCCAGTAAGCCTTTTGAGACAGATACGCAGTATTTT. As protein: CASKPFETDTQYF.

This chain uses TRBV19 with TRBJ1-5; D is ambiguous. The CDR3 is made up of 13 amino acids. Looked up from germline, CDR1 is LNHDA and CDR2 is SQIVND (reference sequence). Trimming cost V 2 bases and J 2 bases, with 4 bases left between them. The CDR3 protein is CASSIRGNQPQHF. The CDR3 nucleotides are TGTGCCAGTAGTATACGGGGCAATCAGCCCCAGCATTTT. Full variable domain (rest looked up from reference TRBV19 and TRBJ1-5): DGGITQSPKYLFRKEGQNVTLSCEQNLNHDAMYWYRQDPGQGLRLIYYSQIVNDFQKGDIAEGYSVSREKKESFPLTVTSAQKNPTAFYLCASSIRGNQPQHFGDGTRLSIL.

This rearrangement joins TRBV5-1 to TRBJ2-3; possibly TRBD1 for D (6 bases). Germline V gene sequence: CDR1 SGHRS, CDR2 YFSETQ. The CDR3 totals 14 residues. Trimming removed 2 bases at V and 2 bases at J, with 9 bases between. Here the CDR3 reads CASSFGTSTDTQYF. In DNA, the CDR3 is TGCGCCAGCAGCTTCGGGACATCCACAGATACGCAGTATTTT.

V is TRBV5-1 and J is TRBJ2-3, with D tentatively TRBD2 (6 bases). The germline V and J ends were trimmed by 0 bases and 5 bases, with 13 bases remaining between them. CDR3 length equals 15 residues. Germline lookup yields CDR1 SGHRS and CDR2 YFSETQ. The CDR3 region is CASSLVSGTGDTQYF. In DNA, the CDR3 is TGCGCCAGCAGCTTGGTTAGCGGAACCGGAGATACGCAGTATTTT.

The chain employs TRBV11-3 and TRBJ2-2; TRBD1 agrees at 10 bases. After removal of 5 bases from V and 5 bases from J, the junction contained 8 bases not matched to a gene. The length of the CDR3 is 16 residues. Looked up from germline, CDR1 is SGHNT and CDR2 is YENEEA. The chain's CDR3 is CASSPRDRGGTGELFF. The CDR3 bases are TGTGCCAGCAGCCCCCGGGACAGGGGAGGAACCGGGGAGCTGTTTTTT. The whole variable domain, remainder taken from reference TRBV11-3 and TRBJ2-2, is EAGVVQSPRYKIIEKKQPVAFWCNPISGHNTLYWYLQNLGQGPELLIRYENEEAVDDSQLPKDRFSAERLKGVDSTLKIQPAELGDSAVYLCASSPRDRGGTGELFFGEGSRLTVL.

The chain links TRBV18 to TRBJ2-1, with D tentatively TRBD2 (6 bases). Germline CDR1 KGHSH, CDR2 LQKENI. CDR3 length: 18 residues. The germline V and J ends were trimmed by 3 bases and 5 bases, with 23 bases remaining between them. The CDR3 sequence: CASSPLPGGWGKDNEQFF. CDR3 nucleotides: TGTGCCAGCTCACCTTTACCCGGGGGATGGGGGAAGGACAATGAGCAGTTCTTC.

The CDR3 coding sequence is TGTGCCAGCAGCCCCGGGCGGGAGTCAGATACGCAGTATTTT. Protein sequence: CASSPGRESDTQYF. The V gene is TRBV7-3, the J gene TRBJ2-3; 7 nucleotides agree with TRBD2. The CDR3 consists of 14 residues. Germline V gene sequence: CDR1 SGHTA, CDR2 FQGTGA. J lost 4 bases, V lost 5 bases, and 6 bases had no gene match.

The CDR3 nucleotides read TGTGCCAGCAGTGATACTAGAGGATTTTCCTACGAGCAGTACTTC. It specifies CASSDTRGFSYEQYF. The chain recombines TRBV14 with TRBJ2-7; D might be TRBD2 (5 bases). The V gene's germline CDR1 is SGHDN and CDR2 FVKESK. V was shortened by 6 bases and J by 1 base, with 16 bases between the two germline ends. CDR3 length equals 15 residues.

In the case of this clone: Other DNA variants within this sample encode the same CDR3. The chain recombines TRBV28 with TRBJ2-3, with D maybe TRBD2 (5 bases). V gave up 2 bases and J gave up 4 bases, with 10 bases separating them. The length of the CDR3 is 14 residues. Per the germline V gene, CDR1 is MDHEN and CDR2 is SYDVKM. CDR3 residues: CASSLAGVPDTQYF. The CDR3 nucleotides are TGTGCCAGCAGTTTAGCGGGTGTACCAGATACGCAGTATTTT.

Here the CDR3 reads CASSESLGGGETQYF. CDR3 DNA: TGTGCCAGCAGTGAATCTCTCGGGGGTGGAGAGACCCAGTACTTC. The chain employs TRBV2 and TRBJ2-5, with D possibly matching TRBD2 (6 bases). The ends were cut back, 2 bases at V and 4 bases at J, with 14 bases in the middle. CDR1 is SNHLY, CDR2 FYNNEI, per germline. The CDR3 spans 15 residues.

This sequence joins TRBV19 and TRBJ2-7; D possibly corresponds to TRBD1 (5 bases). This CDR3 region has 14 residues. The germline gives CDR1 LNHDA, CDR2 SQIVND (reference sequence). Trimming left V 6 bases short and J 2 bases short, with 14 bases between. CDR3 protein: CASSPRVGTYEQYF. CDR3 in DNA: TGTGCCAGTAGCCCCAGGGTCGGAACCTACGAGCAGTACTTC.

The chain combines TRBV11-2 with TRBJ2-2; D call uncertain. Germline CDR1 SGHAT, CDR2 FQNNGV. V was clipped by 1 base and J by 1 base, with 7 bases between them. The CDR3 length is 15 residues. Written as DNA, the CDR3 is TGTGCCAGCAGCTTAGTTCTCCTGAACACCGGGGAGCTGTTTTTT. Translated: CASSLVLLNTGELFF.

A single count supports this clone. The chain has TRBV10-1 and TRBJ2-7; D may be TRBD2 (5 bases). Trimming removed 6 bases from V and 7 bases from J, with 10 bases in between. CDR3 length: 11 residues. The germline V gene encodes CDR1 WNHNN and CDR2 SYGVQD (reference sequence). Here the CDR3 reads CASRGSGEQYF. The CDR3 region has the DNA TGCGCCAGCAGGGGCTCGGGGGAGCAGTACTTC.

The V and J genes are TRBV28 and TRBJ2-7; D is possibly TRBD1 (5 bases). V was pared by 7 bases and J by 9 bases, with 16 bases between. This CDR3 comprises 12 residues. CDR1 and CDR2 from the germline V gene are MDHEN and SYDVKM. This chain's CDR3 is CASTTGTLRQYF. Written as DNA, the CDR3 is TGTGCCAGCACAACAGGAACCCTCCGGCAGTACTTC.

Comment on this clone: This same CDR3 is encoded by further DNA sequences in the sample. This sequence joins TRBV11-2 and TRBJ1-4; D remains unclear. The germline V and J ends were trimmed by 5 bases and 5 bases, with 3 bases remaining between them. This CDR3 spans 11 amino acids. The V gene's germline CDR1 is SGHAT and CDR2 FQNNGV. The CDR3 bases are TGTGCCAGCAGCCTCAATGAAAAACTGTTTTTT. It specifies CASSLNEKLFF.